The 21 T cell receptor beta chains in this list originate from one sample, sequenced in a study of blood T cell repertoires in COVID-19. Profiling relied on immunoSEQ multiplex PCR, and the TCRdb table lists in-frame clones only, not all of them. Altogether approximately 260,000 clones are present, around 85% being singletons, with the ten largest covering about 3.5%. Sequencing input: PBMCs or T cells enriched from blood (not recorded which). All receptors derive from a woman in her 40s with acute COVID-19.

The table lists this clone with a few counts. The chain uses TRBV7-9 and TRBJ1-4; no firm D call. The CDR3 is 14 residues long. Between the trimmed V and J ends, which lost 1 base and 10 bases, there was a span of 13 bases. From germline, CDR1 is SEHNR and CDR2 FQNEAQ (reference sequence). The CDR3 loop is CASSLDRESPKLFF. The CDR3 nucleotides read TGTGCCAGCAGCTTAGACCGGGAATCTCCAAAACTGTTTTTT.

The chain's CDR3 is CASRNRGGGNTEAFF. Written as DNA, the CDR3 is TGTGCCAGCAGGAACAGGGGTGGGGGGAACACTGAAGCTTTCTTT. J is TRBJ1-1 and V is TRBV6-5, with 7 bases identical to TRBD1. This CDR3 contains 15 residues. Trimming removed 6 bases from V and 1 base from J; junction bases left unmatched: 8. From germline, CDR1 is MNHEY and CDR2 SVGAGI.

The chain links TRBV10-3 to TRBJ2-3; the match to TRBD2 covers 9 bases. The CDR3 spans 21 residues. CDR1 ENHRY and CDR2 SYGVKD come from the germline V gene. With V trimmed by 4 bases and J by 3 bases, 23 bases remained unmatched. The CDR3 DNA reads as TGTGCCATCAGTGGTTCGTTCGGGAAAGGTCCTGGCGGGAGGGCAACAGATACGCAGTATTTT. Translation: CAISGSFGKGPGGRATDTQYF.

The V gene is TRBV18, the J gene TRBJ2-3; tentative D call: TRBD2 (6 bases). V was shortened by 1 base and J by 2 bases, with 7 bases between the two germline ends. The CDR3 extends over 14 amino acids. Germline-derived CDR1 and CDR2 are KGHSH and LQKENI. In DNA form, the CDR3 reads TGTGCCAGCTCACCACGGAGGGTCACAGATACGCAGTATTTT. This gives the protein CASSPRRVTDTQYF.

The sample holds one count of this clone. CDR3 sequence (DNA): TGTGCCAGCAGGGGACATAACCTTAGCAATCAGCCCCAGCATTTT. Protein sequence: CASRGHNLSNQPQHF. The chain is built from TRBV2 and TRBJ1-5; tentatively, D is TRBD1 (6 bases). Germline CDR1 reads SNHLY; CDR2 reads FYNNEI. Trimming stripped 6 bases from V and 0 bases from J, with 12 bases between. The CDR3 spans 15 residues.

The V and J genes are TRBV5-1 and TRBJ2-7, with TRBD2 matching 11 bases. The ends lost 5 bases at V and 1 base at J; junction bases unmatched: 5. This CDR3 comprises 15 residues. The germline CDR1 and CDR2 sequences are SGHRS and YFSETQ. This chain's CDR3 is CASRPLAGGSYEQYF. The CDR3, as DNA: TGCGCCAGCAGGCCCCTAGCGGGGGGATCCTACGAGCAGTACTTC.

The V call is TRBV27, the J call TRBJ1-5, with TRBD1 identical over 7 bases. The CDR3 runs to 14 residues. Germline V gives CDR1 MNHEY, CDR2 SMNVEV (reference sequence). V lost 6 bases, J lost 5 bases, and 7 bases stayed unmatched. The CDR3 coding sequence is TGTGCCAGCAGGGACGACAGGGTTTATCAGCCCCAGCATTTT. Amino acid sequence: CASRDDRVYQPQHF.

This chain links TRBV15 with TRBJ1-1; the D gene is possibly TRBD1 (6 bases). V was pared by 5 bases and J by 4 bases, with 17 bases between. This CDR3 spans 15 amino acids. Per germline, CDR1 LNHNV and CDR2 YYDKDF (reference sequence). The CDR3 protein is CATSRDTGFGTEAFF. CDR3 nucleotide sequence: TGTGCCACCAGCCGGGATACAGGGTTTGGCACTGAAGCTTTCTTT.

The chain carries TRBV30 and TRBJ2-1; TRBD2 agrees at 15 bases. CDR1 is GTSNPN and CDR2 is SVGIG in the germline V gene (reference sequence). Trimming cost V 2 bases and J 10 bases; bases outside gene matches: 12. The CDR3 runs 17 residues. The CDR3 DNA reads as TGTGCCTGGAGTCCTACCCGGACTAGCGGGAGGGCAGGGGAGCAGTTCTTC. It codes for CAWSPTRTSGRAGEQFF.

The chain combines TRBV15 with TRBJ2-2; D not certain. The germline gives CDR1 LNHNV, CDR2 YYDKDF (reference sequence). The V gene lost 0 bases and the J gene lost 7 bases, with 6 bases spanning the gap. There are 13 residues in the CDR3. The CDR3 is CATSREQIGELFF. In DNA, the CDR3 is TGTGCCACCAGCAGAGAGCAGATCGGGGAGCTGTTTTTT.

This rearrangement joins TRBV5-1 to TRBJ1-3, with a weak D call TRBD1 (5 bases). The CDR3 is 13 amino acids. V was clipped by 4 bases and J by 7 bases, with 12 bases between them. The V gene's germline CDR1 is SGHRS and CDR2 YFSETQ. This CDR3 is CASSGGAGNTIYF. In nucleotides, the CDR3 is TGCGCCAGCAGCGGGGGAGCGGGGAACACCATATATTTT.

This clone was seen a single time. The CDR3 DNA follows: TGCGCCAGCAGCCAAGGGGTCGGGGGAGAAAACACCGGGGAGCTGTTTTTT. Its protein is CASSQGVGGENTGELFF. This chain joins TRBV4-1 and TRBJ2-2; a possible D gene is TRBD2 (6 bases). This CDR3 spans 17 amino acids. Trimming took 1 base from V and 2 from J, leaving 14 bases between them. The germline gives CDR1 MGHRA, CDR2 YSYEKL.

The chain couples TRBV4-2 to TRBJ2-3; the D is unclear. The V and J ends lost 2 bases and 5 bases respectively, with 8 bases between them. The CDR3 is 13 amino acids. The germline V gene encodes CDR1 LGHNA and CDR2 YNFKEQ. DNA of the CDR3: TGTGCCAGCAGCCAAAAGATTAGAGATACGCAGTATTTT. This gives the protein CASSQKIRDTQYF.

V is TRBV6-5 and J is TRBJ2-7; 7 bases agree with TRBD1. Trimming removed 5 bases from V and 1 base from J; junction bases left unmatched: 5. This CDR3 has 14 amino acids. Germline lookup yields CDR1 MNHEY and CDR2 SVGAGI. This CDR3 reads CASSNRDSSYEQYF. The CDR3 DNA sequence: TGTGCCAGCAGTAACCGGGACAGTTCCTACGAGCAGTACTTC.

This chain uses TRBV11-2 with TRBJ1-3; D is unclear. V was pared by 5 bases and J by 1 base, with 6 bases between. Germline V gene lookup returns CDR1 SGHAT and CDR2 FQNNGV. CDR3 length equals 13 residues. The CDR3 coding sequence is TGTGCCAGCAGCCCAGTTTCTGGAAACACCATATATTTT. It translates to CASSPVSGNTIYF.

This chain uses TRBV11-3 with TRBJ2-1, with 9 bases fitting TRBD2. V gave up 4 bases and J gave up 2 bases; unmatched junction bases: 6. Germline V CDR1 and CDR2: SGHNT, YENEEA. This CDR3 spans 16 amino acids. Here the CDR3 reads CASSSLAGRAYNEQFF. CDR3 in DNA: TGTGCCAGCAGCTCTCTAGCGGGACGGGCCTACAATGAGCAGTTCTTC.

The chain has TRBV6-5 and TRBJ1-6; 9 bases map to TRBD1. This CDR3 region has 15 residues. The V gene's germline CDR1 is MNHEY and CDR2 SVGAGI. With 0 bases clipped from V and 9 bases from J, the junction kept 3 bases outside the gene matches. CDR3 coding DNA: TGTGCCAGCAGTTACTCAAGGGACAGGGTTTCACCCCTCCACTTT. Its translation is CASSYSRDRVSPLHF.

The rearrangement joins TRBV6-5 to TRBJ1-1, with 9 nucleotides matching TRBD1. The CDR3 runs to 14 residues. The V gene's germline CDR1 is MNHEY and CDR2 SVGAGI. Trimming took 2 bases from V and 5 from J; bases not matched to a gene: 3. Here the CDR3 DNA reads TGTGCCAGCAGTTACAAGGACAGGGGAACTGAAGCTTTCTTT. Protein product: CASSYKDRGTEAFF.

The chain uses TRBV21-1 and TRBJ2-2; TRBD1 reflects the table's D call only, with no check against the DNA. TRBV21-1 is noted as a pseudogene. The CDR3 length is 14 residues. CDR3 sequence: CATLRGTGPGELFF. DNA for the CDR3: TGTGCCACTCTGCGGGGGACAGGGCCCGGGGAGCTGTTTTTT.

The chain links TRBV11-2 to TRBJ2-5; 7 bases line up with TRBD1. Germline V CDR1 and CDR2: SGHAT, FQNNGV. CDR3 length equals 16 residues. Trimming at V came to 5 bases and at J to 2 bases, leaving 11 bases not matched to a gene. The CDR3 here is CASSDEGAQPQETQYF. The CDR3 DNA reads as TGTGCCAGCAGCGACGAGGGGGCGCAACCTCAAGAGACCCAGTACTTC.

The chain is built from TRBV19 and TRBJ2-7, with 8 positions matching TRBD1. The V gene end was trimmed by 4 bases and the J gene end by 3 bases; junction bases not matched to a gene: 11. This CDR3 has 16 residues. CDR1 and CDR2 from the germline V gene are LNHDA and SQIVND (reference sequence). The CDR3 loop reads CASSRSRQGPRYEQYF. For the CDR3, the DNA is TGTGCCAGTAGTAGGTCCCGACAGGGGCCCCGCTACGAGCAGTACTTC.